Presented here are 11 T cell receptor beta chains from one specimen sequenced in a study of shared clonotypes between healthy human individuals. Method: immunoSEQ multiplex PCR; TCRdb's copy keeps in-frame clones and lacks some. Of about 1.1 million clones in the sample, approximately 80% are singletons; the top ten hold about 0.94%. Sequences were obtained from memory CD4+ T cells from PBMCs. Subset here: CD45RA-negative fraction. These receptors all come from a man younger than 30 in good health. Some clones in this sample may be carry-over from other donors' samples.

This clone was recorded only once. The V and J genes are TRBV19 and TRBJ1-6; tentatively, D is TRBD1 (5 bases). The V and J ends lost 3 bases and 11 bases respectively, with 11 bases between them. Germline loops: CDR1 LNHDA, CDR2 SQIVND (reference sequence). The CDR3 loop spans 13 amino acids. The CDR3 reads CASSIMPGAPLHF. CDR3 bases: TGTGCCAGTAGTATCATGCCGGGGGCACCCCTCCACTTT.

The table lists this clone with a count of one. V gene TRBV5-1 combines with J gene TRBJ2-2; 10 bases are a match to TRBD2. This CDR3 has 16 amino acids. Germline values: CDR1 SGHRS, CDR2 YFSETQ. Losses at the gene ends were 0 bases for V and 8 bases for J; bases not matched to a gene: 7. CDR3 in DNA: TGCGCCAGCAGCTTGGTCCTAGCGGGAGCTTCTGGGGAGCTGTTTTTT. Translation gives CASSLVLAGASGELFF.

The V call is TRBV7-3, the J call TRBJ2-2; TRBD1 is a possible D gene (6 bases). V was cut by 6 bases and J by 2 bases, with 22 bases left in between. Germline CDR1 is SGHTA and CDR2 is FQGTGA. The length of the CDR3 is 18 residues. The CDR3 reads CASSKLGAADSNTGELFF. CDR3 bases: TGTGCCAGCAGTAAACTGGGGGCGGCCGACTCTAACACCGGGGAGCTGTTTTTT.

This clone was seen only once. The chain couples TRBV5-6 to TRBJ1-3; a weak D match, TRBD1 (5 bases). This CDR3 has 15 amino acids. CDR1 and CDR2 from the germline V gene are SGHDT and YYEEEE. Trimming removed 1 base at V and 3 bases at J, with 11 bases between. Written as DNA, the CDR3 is TGTGCCAGCAGCTTGTTCTACCAGGGTGGAAACACCATATATTTT. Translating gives CASSLFYQGGNTIYF.

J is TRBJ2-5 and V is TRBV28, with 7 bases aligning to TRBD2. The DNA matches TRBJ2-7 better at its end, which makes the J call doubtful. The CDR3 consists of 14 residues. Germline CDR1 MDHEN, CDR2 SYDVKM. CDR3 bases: TGTGCCAGCACTCGGGACTACGACACCTACGAGCAGTACTTC. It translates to CASTRDYDTYEQYF.

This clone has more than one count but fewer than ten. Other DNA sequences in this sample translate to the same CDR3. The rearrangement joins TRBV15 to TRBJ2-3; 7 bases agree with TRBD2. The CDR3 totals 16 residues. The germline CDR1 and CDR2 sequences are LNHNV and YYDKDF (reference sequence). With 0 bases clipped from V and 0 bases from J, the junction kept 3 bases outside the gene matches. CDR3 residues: CATSRDRGVSTDTQYF. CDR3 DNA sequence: TGTGCCACCAGCAGAGATCGGGGGGTGAGCACAGATACGCAGTATTTT.

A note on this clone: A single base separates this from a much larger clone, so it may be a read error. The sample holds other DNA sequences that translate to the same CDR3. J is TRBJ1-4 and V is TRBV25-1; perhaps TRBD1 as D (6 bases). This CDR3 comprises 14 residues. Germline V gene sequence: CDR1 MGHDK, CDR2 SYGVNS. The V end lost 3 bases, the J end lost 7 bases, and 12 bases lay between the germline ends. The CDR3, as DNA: TGTGCCAGCAGTGAGACAGGAATAGGTGAAAAACTGTTTTTT. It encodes CASSETGIGEKLFF.

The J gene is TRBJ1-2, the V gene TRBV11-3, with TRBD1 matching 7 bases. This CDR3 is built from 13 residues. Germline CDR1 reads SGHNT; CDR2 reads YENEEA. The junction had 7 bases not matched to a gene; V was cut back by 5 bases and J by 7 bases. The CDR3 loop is CASSPGGSGGYTF. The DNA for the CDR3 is TGTGCCAGCAGCCCAGGGGGGTCCGGTGGCTACACCTTC.

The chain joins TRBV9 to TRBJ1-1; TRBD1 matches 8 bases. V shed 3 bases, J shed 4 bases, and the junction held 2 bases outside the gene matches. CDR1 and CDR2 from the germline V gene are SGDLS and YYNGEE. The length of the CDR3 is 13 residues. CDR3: CASSATGGTEAFF. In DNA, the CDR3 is TGTGCCAGCAGCGCAACAGGGGGCACTGAAGCTTTCTTT.

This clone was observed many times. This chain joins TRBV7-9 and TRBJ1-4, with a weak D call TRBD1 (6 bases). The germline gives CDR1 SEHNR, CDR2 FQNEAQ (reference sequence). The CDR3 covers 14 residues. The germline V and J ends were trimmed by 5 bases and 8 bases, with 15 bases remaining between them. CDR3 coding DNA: TGTGCCAGCAGCCTACAGGGCAGAGGGGAAAAACTGTTTTTT. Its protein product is CASSLQGRGEKLFF.

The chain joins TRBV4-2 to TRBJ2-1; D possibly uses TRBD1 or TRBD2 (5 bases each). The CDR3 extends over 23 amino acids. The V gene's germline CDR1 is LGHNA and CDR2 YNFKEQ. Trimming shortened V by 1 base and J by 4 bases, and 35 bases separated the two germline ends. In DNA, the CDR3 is TGTGCCAGCAGCCAAGTTCGTCCCACATGGAGAGACGGGACCCCTCAACTTTACAATGAGCAGTTCTTC. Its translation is CASSQVRPTWRDGTPQLYNEQFF.